The T cell receptor beta chain under discussion was sequenced for a study of T cell responses to AZD1222 COVID-19 vaccine. Broader study findings: Females made up more of the donors, who were largely white British, and clonal diversity may have come out too low. Spike was spanned by vaccine-associated CD4 TCRs, which were dominant at 160-218 and 743-854.

Clones were sequenced by immunoSEQ multiplex PCR, and TCRdb holds only the in-frame ones, with some missing. The data show about 130,000 clones, with 90% seen just once and 6.9% held by the top ten. To note about this clone: Its antigen is unknown.

This specimen was peripheral blood, taken on day 0 of AZD1222 vaccination. This TCR was recovered from an adult in good health.

CDR3 region: CASTGRVGSNQPQHF. The CDR3 region has the DNA TGTGCCAGTACCGGCAGGGTAGGTAGCAATCAGCCCCAGCATTTT. This sequence joins TRBV19 and TRBJ1-5, with D perhaps matching TRBD1 (5 bases). From germline, CDR1 is LNHDA and CDR2 SQIVND (reference sequence). The CDR3 contains 15 residues. The ends were cut back, 7 bases at V and 0 bases at J, with 13 bases in the middle. Variable domain in full (rest from reference TRBV19 and TRBJ1-5): DGGITQSPKYLFRKEGQNVTLSCEQNLNHDAMYWYRQDPGQGLRLIYYSQIVNDFQKGDIAEGYSVSREKKESFPLTVTSAQKNPTAFYLCASTGRVGSNQPQHFGDGTRLSIL.